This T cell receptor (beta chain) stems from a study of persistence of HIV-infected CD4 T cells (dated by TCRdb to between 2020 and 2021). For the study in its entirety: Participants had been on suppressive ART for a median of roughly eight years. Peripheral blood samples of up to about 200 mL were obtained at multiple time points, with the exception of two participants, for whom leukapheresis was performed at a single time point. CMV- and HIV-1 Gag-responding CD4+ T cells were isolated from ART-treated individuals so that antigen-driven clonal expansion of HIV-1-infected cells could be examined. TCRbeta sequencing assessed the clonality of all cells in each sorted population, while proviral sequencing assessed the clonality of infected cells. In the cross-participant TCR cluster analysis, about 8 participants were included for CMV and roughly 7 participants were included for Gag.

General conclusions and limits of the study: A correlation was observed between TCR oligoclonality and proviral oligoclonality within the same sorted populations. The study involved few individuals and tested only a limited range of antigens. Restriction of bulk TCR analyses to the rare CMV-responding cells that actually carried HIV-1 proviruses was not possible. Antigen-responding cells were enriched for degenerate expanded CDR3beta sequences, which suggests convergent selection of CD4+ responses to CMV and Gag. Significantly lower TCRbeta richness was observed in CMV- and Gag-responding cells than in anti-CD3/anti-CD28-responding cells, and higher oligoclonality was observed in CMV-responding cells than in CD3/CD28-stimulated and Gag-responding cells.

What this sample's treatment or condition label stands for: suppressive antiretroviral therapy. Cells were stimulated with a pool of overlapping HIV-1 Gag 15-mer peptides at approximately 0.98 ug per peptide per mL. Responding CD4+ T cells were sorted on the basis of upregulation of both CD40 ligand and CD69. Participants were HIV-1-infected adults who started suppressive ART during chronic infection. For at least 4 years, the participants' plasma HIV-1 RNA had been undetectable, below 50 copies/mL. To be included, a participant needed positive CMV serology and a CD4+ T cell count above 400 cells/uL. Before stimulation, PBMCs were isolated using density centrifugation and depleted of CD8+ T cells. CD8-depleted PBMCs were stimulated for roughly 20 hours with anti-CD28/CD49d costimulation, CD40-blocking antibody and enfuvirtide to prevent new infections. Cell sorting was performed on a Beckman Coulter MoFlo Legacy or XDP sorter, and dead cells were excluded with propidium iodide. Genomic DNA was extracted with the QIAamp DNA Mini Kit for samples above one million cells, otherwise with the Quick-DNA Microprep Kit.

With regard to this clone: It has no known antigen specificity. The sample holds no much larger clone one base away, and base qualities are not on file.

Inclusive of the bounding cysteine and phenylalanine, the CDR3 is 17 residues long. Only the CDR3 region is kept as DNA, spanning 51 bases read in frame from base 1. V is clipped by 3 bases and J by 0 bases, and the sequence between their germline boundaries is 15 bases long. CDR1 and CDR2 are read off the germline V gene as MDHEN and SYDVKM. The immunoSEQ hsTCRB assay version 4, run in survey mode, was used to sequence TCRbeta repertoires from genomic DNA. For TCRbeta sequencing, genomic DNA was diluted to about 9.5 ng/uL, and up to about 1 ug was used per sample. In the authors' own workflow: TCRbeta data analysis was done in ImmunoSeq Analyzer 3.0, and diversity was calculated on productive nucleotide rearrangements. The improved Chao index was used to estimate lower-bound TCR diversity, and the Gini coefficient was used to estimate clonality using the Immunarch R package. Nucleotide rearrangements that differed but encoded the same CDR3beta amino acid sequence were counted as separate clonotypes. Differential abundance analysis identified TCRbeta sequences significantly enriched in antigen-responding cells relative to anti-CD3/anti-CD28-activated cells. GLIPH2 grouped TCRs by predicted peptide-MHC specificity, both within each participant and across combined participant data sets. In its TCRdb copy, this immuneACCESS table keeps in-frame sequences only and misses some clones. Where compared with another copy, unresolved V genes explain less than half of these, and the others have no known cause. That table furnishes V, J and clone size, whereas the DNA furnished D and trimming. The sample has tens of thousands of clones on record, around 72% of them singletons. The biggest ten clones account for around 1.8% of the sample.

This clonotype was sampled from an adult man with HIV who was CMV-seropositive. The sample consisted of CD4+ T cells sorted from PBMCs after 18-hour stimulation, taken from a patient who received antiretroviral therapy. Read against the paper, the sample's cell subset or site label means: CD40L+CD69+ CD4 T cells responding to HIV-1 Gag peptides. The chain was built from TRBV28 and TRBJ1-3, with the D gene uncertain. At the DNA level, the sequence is TGTGCCAGCAGTTTCGGGCGTGGGCAGATCTCTGGAAACACCATATATTTT. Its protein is CASSFGRGQISGNTIYF.